The 8 T cell receptor beta chains presented below share a single source sample, sequenced in a study of blood T cell repertoires in COVID-19 (dated by TCRdb to the early 2020s). Libraries were built with the immunoSEQ multiplex PCR assay. TCRdb carries this immuneACCESS record with in-frame sequences only. Its versions omit some clonotypes, under half of them owing to an unresolved V gene in the studies checked, with the rest unexplained. The sample includes 90,000 to 150,000 clones, with approximately 70% observed a single time. The top ten constitute roughly 0.86% of the sample. Sample: peripheral blood. Receptors were obtained from a human donor with acute or convalescent COVID-19. The donor label of this sample is uncertain.

The V gene is TRBV12-5, the J gene TRBJ2-1; TRBD1 matches at 8 bases. V was pared by 0 bases and J by 7 bases, with 5 bases of the junction left unmatched. Germline V CDR1 and CDR2: LGHNT, FRNRAP. CDR3 length equals 15 residues. The chain's CDR3 is CASGLVLGDRNEQFF. CDR3 in DNA: TGTGCTAGTGGTTTGGTACTTGGGGACAGGAATGAGCAGTTCTTC.

V usage is TRBV5-4 and J usage is TRBJ1-1; perhaps TRBD1 as D (6 bases). CDR3 size: 15 residues. The germline gives CDR1 SGHNT, CDR2 YYREEE (reference sequence). V was trimmed by 4 bases and J by 4 bases, leaving 17 bases between them. The chain's CDR3 is CASSTHGGAITEAFF. The CDR3 nucleotides are TGTGCCAGCAGCACCCACGGGGGGGCTATCACTGAAGCTTTCTTT.

The chain recombines TRBV4-2 with TRBJ1-6; D uncertain. This CDR3 contains 15 residues. Deletions cut 0 bases from V and 4 bases from J, with 7 bases between. Germline lookup yields CDR1 LGHNA and CDR2 YNFKEQ. CDR3 nucleotide sequence: TGTGCCAGCAGCCAAGATGGGAGTTATAATTCACCCCTCCACTTT. Its translation is CASSQDGSYNSPLHF.

This chain joins TRBV10-3 and TRBJ2-1, with 9 positions matching TRBD1. Trimming cost V 6 bases and J 8 bases; bases outside gene matches: 14. CDR1 is ENHRY and CDR2 is SYGVKD in the germline V gene. CDR3 length: 16 amino acids. The CDR3 loop is CAISDREDRGSHEQFF. As DNA, the CDR3 is TGTGCCATCAGCGATAGGGAGGACAGGGGCTCCCATGAGCAGTTCTTC.

This chain links TRBV15 with TRBJ1-5; unclear D gene. The V gene's germline CDR1 is LNHNV and CDR2 YYDKDF (reference sequence). Trimming shortened V by 6 bases and J by 2 bases, and 8 bases separated the two germline ends. This CDR3 is built from 13 residues. This CDR3 reads CATRGAGNQPQHF. For the CDR3, the DNA is TGTGCCACCAGGGGCGCTGGCAATCAGCCCCAGCATTTT.

The chain couples TRBV4-1 to TRBJ2-4; TRBD1 agrees at 8 bases. After removal of 0 bases from V and 0 bases from J, the junction contained 10 bases not matched to a gene. CDR1 MGHRA and CDR2 YSYEKL come from the germline V gene. This CDR3 region has 19 residues. For the CDR3, the DNA is TGCGCCAGCAGCCAAGAACGATCCGGGACAGGATTAGCCAAAAACATTCAGTACTTC. It translates to CASSQERSGTGLAKNIQYF.

V and J are TRBV6-5 and TRBJ2-3, with a tentative D call TRBD1 (6 bases). This CDR3 is built from 15 residues. Trimming pared 2 bases from V and 2 bases from J, leaving 11 bases between. Germline lookup yields CDR1 MNHEY and CDR2 SVGAGI. The chain's CDR3 is CASSYGAGVTDTQYF. The CDR3 region has the DNA TGTGCCAGCAGTTACGGGGCAGGGGTCACAGATACGCAGTATTTT.

This chain links TRBV19 with TRBJ1-5, with a possible D match to TRBD1 (6 bases). The CDR3 is 15 amino acids. The V end lost 6 bases, the J end lost 4 bases, and 16 bases lay between the germline ends. Germline CDR1 LNHDA, CDR2 SQIVND (reference sequence). CDR3 residues: CASSMGAGVNQPQHF. DNA for the CDR3: TGTGCCAGTAGCATGGGGGCAGGAGTTAATCAGCCCCAGCATTTT.